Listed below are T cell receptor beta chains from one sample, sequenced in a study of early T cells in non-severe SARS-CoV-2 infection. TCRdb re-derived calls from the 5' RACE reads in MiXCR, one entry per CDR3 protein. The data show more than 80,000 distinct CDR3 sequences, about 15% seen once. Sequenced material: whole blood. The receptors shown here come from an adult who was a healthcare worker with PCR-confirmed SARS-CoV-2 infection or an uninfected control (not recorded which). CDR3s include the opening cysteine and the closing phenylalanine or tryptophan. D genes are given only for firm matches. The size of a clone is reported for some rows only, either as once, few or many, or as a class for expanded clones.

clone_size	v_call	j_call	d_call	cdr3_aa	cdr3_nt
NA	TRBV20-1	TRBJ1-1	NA	CSASGQRAEAFF	TGCAGTGCTAGCGGACAAAGGGCTGAAGCTTTCTTT
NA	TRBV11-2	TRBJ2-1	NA	CASSLSQGQSWEQFF	TGTGCCAGCAGCTTGTCGCAGGGGCAGAGTTGGGAGCAGTTCTTC
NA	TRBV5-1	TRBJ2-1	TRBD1	CASSPPDRGLDEQFF	TGCGCCAGCAGCCCCCCGGACAGGGGGTTGGATGAGCAGTTCTTC
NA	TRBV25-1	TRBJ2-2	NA	CASTPRARNTGELFF	TGTGCCAGCACCCCTCGGGCGAGGAACACCGGGGAGCTGTTTTTT
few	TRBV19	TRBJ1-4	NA	CASSRRGGATNEKLFF	TGTGCCAGTAGCCGGAGAGGGGGAGCAACTAATGAAAAACTGTTTTTT
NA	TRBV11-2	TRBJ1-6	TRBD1	CASSLWTGKASPLHF	TGTGCCAGCAGTCTCTGGACAGGGAAGGCATCACCCCTCCACTTT
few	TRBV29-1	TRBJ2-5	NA	CSVEAGASLVGTQYF	TGCAGCGTTGAGGCCGGGGCCTCCTTGGTAGGGACCCAGTACTTC
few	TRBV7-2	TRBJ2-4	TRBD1	CASSSGQGNIQYF	TGTGCCAGCAGCTCCGGACAGGGAAACATTCAGTACTTC
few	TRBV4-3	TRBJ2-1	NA	CATSEGEVGVDEQFF	TGCGCCACCTCCGAGGGGGAGGTGGGAGTCGATGAGCAGTTCTTC
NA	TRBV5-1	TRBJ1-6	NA	CASSLDRGRGSPLHF	TGCGCCAGCAGCTTGGACCGGGGGCGAGGTTCACCCCTCCACTTT
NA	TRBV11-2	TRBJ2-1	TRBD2	CASSLVASGMAEQFF	TGTGCCAGCAGCTTAGTCGCTAGCGGGATGGCTGAGCAGTTCTTC
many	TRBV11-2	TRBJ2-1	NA	CASQETVSSYNEQFF	TGTGCCAGCCAAGAGACGGTGAGCTCCTACAATGAGCAGTTCTTC
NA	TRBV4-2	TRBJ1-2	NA	CASSQESRRSYGYTF	TGTGCCAGCAGCCAAGAGTCCCGTCGGAGCTATGGCTACACCTTC
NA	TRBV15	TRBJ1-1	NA	CATSRDRTANTEAFF	TGTGCCACCAGCAGAGATCGGACTGCGAACACTGAAGCTTTCTTT
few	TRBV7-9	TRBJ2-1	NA	CASSPRIRQGLYNEQFF	TGTGCCAGCAGCCCCAGGATAAGACAGGGACTATACAATGAGCAGTTCTTC
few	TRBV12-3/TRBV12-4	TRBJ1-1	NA	CASSPFGGRSEAFF	TGTGCCAGCAGTCCCTTTGGGGGGAGGTCTGAAGCTTTCTTT
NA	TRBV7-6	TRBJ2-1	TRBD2	CASSLVHMGEGNEQFF	TGTGCCAGCAGCTTAGTCCATATGGGGGAGGGAAATGAGCAGTTCTTC
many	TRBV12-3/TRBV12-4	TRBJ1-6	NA	CASSHNSPLHF	TGTGCCAGCAGTCATAATTCACCCCTCCACTTT
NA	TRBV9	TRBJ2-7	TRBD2	CASSGSSGSLLEQYF	TGTGCCAGCAGCGGATCTAGCGGATCACTCCTGGAGCAGTACTTC
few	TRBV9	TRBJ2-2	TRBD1	CASSVRDRNTGELFF	TGTGCCAGCAGCGTCCGGGACAGGAACACCGGGGAGCTGTTTTTT
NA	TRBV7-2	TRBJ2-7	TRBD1	CASSSTRGTYEQYF	TGTGCCAGCAGCTCGACCAGGGGGACCTACGAGCAGTACTTC
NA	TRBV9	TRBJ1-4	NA	CASSVDGGAAGEKLFF	TGTGCCAGCAGCGTAGACGGGGGAGCAGCAGGGGAAAAACTGTTTTTT
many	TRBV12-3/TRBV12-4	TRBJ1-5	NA	CASIHDGYSNQPQHF	TGTGCCAGCATTCACGACGGCTATAGCAATCAGCCCCAGCATTTT
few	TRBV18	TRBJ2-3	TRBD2	CASSTQGGIITDTQYF	TGTGCCAGCTCTACCCAGGGAGGGATTATCACAGATACGCAGTATTTT
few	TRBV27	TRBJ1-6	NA	CASSFEYNSPLHF	TGTGCCAGCAGTTTTGAGTATAATTCACCCCTCCACTTT
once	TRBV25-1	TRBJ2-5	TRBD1	CASNGQAVQETQYF	TGTGCCAGCAATGGACAGGCAGTCCAAGAGACCCAGTACTTC
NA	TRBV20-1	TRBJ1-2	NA	CSANPIENYGYTF	TGCAGTGCTAACCCGATTGAAAACTATGGCTACACCTTC
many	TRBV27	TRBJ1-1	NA	CASSLQGRQMNTEAFF	TGTGCCAGCAGTTTGCAGGGACGGCAAATGAACACTGAAGCTTTCTTT
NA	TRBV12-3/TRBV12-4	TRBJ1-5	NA	CASSASEPQHF	TGTGCCAGCAGTGCGAGTGAGCCCCAGCATTTT
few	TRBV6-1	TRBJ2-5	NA	CASSVLGNQQETQYF	TGTGCCAGCAGTGTTCTTGGGAACCAACAAGAGACCCAGTACTTC
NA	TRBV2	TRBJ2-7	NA	CASSDRFYEQYF	TGTGCCAGCAGTGACCGGTTCTACGAGCAGTACTTC
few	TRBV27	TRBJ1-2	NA	CASSGRNYGYTF	TGTGCCAGCAGCGGACGGAACTATGGCTACACCTTC
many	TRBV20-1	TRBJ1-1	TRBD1	CSASGSPGGARAFF	TGCAGTGCTAGTGGGTCTCCAGGGGGCGCGAGGGCTTTCTTT
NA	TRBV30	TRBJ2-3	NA	CAWSVLAGGTDTQYF	TGTGCCTGGAGTGTCCTGGCAGGCGGCACAGATACGCAGTATTTT
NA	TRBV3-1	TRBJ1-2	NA	CASREGLNYGYTF	TGTGCCAGCAGAGAAGGACTCAACTATGGCTACACCTTC
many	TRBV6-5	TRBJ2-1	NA	CASSYSRGLYNEQFF	TGTGCCAGCAGTTACTCTCGGGGCCTCTACAATGAGCAGTTCTTC
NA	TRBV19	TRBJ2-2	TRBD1	CASSKRQGPGTGELFF	TGTGCCAGTAGTAAACGACAGGGACCCGGTACCGGGGAGCTGTTTTTT
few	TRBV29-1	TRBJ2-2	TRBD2	CSAGTSGNTGELFF	TGCAGCGCTGGGACTAGCGGGAACACCGGGGAGCTGTTTTTT
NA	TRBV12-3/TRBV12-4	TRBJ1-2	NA	CASNYGGPVNYGYTF	TGTGCCAGCAACTACGGAGGGCCAGTAAACTATGGCTACACCTTC
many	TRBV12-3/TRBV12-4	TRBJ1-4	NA	CASSPQGFSTNEKLFF	TGTGCCAGCAGTCCCCAGGGGTTTTCAACTAATGAAAAACTGTTTTTT
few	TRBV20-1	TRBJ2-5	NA	CSARKQPETQYF	TGCAGTGCGAGAAAGCAGCCAGAGACCCAGTACTTC
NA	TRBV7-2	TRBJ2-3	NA	CASSSSGGYDTQYF	TGTGCCAGCAGCTCATCCGGCGGTTATGATACGCAGTATTTT
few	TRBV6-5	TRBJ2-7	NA	CASSGCSLCEQYF	TGTGCCAGCAGTGGTTGTAGCCTATGCGAGCAGTACTTC
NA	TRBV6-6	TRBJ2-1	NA	CASQLRVGPIYNEQFF	TGTGCCAGCCAACTAAGGGTGGGACCTATCTACAATGAGCAGTTCTTC
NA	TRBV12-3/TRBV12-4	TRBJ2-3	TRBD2	CASSSLRGTSGATVRVDTQYF	TGTGCCAGCTCCAGCCTACGCGGGACTAGCGGGGCAACTGTACGGGTAGATACGCAGTATTTT